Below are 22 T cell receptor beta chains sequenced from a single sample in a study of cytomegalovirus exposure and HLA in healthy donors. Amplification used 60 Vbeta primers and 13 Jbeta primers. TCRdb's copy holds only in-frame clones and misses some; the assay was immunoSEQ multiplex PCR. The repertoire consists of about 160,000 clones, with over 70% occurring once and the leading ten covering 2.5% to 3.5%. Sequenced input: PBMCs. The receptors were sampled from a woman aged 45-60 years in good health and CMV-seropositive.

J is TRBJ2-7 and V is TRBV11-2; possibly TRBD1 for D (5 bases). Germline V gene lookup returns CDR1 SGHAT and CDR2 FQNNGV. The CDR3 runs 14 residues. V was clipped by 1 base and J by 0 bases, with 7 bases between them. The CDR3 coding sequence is TGTGCCAGCAGCTTAGGACAGTCCTCCTACGAGCAGTACTTC. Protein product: CASSLGQSSYEQYF.

The CDR3 DNA follows: TGTGCCAGCAGCCCGTACCGCGGGACTAGCGGGGTCACAGATACGCAGTATTTT. Translating it yields CASSPYRGTSGVTDTQYF. This chain connects TRBV7-9 to TRBJ2-3; 13 nucleotides align to TRBD2. The V gene's germline CDR1 is SEHNR and CDR2 FQNEAQ (reference sequence). This CDR3 contains 18 residues. After removal of 5 bases from V and 2 bases from J, the junction contained 10 bases not matched to a gene.

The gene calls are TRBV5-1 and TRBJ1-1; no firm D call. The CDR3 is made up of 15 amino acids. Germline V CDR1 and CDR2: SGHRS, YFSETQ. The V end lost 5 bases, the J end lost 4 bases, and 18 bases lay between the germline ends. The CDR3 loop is CASSPWRARGTEAFF. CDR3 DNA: TGCGCCAGCAGTCCCTGGAGGGCTCGGGGCACTGAAGCTTTCTTT.

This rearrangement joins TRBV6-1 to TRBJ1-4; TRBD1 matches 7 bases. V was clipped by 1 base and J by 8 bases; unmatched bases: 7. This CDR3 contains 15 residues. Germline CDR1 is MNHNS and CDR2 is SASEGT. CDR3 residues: CASSEGAGGREKLFF. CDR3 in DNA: TGTGCCAGCAGTGAAGGAGCAGGGGGGCGCGAAAAACTGTTTTTT.

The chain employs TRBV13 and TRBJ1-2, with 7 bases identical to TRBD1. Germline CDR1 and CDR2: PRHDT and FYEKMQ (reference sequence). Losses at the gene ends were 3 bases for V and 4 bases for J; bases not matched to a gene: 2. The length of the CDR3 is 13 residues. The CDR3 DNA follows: TGTGCCAGCAGCTTGGACAGGCTCTATGGCTACACCTTC. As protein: CASSLDRLYGYTF.

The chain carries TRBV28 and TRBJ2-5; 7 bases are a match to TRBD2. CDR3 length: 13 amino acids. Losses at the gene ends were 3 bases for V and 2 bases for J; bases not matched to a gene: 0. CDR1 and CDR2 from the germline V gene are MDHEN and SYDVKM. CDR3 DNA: TGTGCCAGCAGTTTTAGCGGGCAAGAGACCCAGTACTTC. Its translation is CASSFSGQETQYF.

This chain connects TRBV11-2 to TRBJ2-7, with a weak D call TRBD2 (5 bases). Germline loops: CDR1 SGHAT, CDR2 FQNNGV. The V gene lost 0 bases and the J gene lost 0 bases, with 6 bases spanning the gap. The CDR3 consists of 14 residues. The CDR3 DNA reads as TGTGCCAGCAGCTTAGAACGGGGCTCCTACGAGCAGTACTTC. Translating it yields CASSLERGSYEQYF.

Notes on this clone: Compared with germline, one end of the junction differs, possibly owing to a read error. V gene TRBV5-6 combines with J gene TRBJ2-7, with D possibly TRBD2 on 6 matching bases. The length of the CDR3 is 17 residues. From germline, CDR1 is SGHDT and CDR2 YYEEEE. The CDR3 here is CASSLARGGTSSYGQYF. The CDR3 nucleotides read TGTGCCAGCAGCTTGGCAAGAGGAGGAACTAGCTCCTACGGGCAGTACTTC.

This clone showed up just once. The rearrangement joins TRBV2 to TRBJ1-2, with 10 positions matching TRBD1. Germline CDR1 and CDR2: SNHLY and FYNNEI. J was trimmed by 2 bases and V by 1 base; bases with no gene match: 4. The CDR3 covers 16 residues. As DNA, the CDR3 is TGTGCCAGCAGTGAAGGCCCGGGACAGGGGAACTATGGCTACACCTTC. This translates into CASSEGPGQGNYGYTF.

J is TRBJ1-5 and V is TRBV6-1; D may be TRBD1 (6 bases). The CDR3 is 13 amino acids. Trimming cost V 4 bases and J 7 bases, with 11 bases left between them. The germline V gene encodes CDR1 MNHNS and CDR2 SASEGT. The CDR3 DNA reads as TGTGCCAGCAGTGCCCGAGGGGGACAGCCCCAGCATTTT. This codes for CASSARGGQPQHF.

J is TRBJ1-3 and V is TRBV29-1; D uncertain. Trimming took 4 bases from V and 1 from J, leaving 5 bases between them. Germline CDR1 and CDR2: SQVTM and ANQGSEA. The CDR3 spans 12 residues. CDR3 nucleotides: TGCAGCGTTGCCCAATCTGGAAACACCATATATTTT. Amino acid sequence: CSVAQSGNTIYF.

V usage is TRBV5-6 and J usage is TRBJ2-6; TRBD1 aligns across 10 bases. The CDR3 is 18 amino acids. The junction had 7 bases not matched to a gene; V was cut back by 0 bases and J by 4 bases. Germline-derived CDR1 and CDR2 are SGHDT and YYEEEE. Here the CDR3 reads CASSLVQTGGGGANVLTF. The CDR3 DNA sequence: TGTGCCAGCAGCTTGGTTCAGACAGGGGGCGGCGGGGCCAACGTCCTGACTTTC.

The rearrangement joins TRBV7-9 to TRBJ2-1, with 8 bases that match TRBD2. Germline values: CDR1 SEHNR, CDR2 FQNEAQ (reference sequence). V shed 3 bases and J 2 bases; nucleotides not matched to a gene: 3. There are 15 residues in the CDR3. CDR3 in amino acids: CASSFSGGAYNEQFF. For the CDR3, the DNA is TGTGCCAGCAGCTTCTCCGGGGGGGCCTACAATGAGCAGTTCTTC.

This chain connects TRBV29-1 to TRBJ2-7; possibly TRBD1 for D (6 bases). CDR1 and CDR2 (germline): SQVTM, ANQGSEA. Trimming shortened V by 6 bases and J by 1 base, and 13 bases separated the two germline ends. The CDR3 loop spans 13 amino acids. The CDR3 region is CSVIDGQSYEQYF. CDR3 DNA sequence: TGCAGCGTCATCGATGGACAGTCCTACGAGCAGTACTTC.

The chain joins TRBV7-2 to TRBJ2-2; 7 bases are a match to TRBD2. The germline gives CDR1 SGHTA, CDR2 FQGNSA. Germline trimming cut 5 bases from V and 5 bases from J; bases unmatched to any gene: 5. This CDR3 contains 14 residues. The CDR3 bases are TGTGCCAGCAGCCACGGGAGGATGACCGGGGAGCTGTTTTTT. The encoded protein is CASSHGRMTGELFF. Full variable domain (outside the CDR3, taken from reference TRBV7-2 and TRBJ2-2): GAGVSQSPSNKVTEKGKDVELRCDPISGHTALYWYRQSLGQGLEFLIYFQGNSAPDKSGLPSDRFSAERTGGSVSTLTIQRTQQEDSAVYLCASSHGRMTGELFFGEGSRLTVL.

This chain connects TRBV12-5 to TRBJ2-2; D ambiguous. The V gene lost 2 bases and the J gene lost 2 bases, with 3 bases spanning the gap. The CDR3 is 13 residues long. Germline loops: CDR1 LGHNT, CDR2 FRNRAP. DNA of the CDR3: TGTGCTAGTGGTTTGACAAACACCGGGGAGCTGTTTTTT. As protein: CASGLTNTGELFF.

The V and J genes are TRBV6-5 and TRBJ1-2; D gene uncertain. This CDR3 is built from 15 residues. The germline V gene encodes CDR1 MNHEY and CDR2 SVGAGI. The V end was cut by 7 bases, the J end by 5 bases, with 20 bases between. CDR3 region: CASTLSPEFRYGYTF. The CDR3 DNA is TGTGCCAGCACCTTAAGCCCCGAATTTCGATATGGCTACACCTTC.

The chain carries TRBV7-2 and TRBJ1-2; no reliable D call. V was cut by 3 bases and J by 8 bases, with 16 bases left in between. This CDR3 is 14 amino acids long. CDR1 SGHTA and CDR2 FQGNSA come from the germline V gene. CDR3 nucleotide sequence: TGTGCCAGCAGCTTTAGAGGTGGCGGTCGCGGCTACACCTTC. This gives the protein CASSFRGGGRGYTF.

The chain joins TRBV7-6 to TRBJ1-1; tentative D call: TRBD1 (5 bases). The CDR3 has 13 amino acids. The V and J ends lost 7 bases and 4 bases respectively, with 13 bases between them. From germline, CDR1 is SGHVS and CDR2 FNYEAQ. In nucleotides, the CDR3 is TGTGCCAGCACTCCCGGGGGGACCACTGAAGCTTTCTTT. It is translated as CASTPGGTTEAFF.

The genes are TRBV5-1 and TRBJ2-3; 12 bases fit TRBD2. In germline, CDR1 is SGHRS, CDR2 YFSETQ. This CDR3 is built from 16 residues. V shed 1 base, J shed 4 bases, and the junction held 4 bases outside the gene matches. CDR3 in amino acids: CASSLFTSGGSDTQYF. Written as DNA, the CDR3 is TGCGCCAGCAGCTTGTTTACTAGCGGGGGGTCAGATACGCAGTATTTT. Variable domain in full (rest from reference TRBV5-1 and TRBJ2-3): KAGVTQTPRYLIKTRGQQVTLSCSPISGHRSVSWYQQTPGQGLQFLFEYFSETQRNKGNFPGRFSGRQFSNSRSEMNVSTLELGDSALYLCASSLFTSGGSDTQYFGPGTRLTVL.

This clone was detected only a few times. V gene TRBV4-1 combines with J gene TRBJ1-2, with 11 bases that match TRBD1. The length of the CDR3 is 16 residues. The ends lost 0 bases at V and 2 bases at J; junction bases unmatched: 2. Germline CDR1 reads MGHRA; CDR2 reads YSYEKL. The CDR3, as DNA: TGCGCCAGCAGCCAAGACGGGACAGGGGGAAACTATGGCTACACCTTC. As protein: CASSQDGTGGNYGYTF.

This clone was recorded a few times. CDR3 region: CSAWTGNGYTF. The CDR3 coding sequence is TGCAGCGCTTGGACAGGGAATGGCTACACCTTC. This sequence joins TRBV29-1 and TRBJ1-2, with 8 nucleotides matching TRBD1. Germline V lookup: CDR1 SQVTM, CDR2 ANQGSEA. Germline trimming cut 7 bases from V and 6 bases from J; bases unmatched to any gene: 4. This CDR3 has 11 residues. The full variable domain, rest sourced from reference TRBV29-1 and TRBJ1-2, is SAVISQKPSRDICQRGTSLTIQCQVDSQVTMMFWYRQQPGQSLTLIATANQGSEATYESGFVIDKFPISRPNLTFSTLTVSNMSPEDSSIYLCSAWTGNGYTFGSGTRLTVV.